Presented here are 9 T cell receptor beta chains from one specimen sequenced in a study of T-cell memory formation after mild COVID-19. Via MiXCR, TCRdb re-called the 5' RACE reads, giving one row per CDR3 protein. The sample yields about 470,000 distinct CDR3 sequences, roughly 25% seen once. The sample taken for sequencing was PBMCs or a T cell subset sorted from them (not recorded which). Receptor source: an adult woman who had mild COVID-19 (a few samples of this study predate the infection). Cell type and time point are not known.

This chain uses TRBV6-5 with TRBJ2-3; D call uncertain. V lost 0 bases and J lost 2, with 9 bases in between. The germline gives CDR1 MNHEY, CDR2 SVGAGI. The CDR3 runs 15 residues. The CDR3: CASSYSKGFTDTQYF. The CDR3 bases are TGTGCCAGCAGTTACTCGAAAGGGTTCACAGATACGCAGTATTTT.

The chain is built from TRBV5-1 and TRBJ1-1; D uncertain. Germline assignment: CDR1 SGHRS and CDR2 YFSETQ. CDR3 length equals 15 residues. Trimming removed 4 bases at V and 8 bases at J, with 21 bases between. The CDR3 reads CASSPADGETPEAFF. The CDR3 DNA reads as TGCGCCAGCAGCCCTGCGGATGGGGAAACGCCCGAAGCTTTCTTT.

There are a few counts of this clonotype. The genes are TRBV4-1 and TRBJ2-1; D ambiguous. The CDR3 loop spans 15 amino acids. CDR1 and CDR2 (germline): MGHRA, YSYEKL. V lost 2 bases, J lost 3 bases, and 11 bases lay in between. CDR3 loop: CASSQHEDIYNEQFF. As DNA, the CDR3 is TGCGCCAGCAGCCAACACGAAGACATCTACAATGAGCAGTTCTTC.

The CDR3 is CASSSGTPLEEQYF. CDR3 nucleotide sequence: TGTGCCAGCAGTTCCGGGACCCCCCTGGAGGAGCAGTACTTC. The chain joins TRBV28 to TRBJ2-7; D may be TRBD1 or TRBD2 (5 bases each). The germline V gene has CDR1 MDHEN and CDR2 SYDVKM. This CDR3 region has 14 residues. V dropped 4 bases and J dropped 7 bases, with 17 bases sitting between them.

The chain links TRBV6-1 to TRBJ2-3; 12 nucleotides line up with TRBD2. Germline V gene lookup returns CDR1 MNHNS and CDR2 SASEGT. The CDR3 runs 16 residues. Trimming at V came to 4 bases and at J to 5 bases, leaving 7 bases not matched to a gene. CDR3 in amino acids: CASSARLAGDKDTQYF. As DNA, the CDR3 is TGTGCCAGCAGTGCCCGACTAGCGGGGGATAAAGATACGCAGTATTTT.

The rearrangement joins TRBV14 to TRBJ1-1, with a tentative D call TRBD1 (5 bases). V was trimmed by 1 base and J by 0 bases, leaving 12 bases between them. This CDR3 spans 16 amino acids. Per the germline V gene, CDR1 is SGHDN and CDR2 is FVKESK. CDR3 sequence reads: CASSQGTSYLNTEAFF. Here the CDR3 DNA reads TGTGCCAGCAGCCAAGGGACAAGCTATCTGAACACTGAAGCTTTCTTT.

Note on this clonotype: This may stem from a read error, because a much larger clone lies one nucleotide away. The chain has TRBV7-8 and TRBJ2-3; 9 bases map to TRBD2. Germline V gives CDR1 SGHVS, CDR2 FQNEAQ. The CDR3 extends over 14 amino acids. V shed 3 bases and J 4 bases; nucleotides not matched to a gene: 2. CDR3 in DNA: TGTGCCAGCAGCTTTAGCGGGAGACCAGATACGCAGTATTTT. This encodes CASSFSGRPDTQYF.

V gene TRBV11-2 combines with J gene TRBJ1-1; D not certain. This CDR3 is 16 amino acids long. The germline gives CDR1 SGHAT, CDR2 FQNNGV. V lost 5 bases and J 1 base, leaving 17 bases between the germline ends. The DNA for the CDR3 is TGTGCCAGCAGCAAGAACCGTCAACTGAGGAACACTGAAGCTTTCTTT. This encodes CASSKNRQLRNTEAFF.

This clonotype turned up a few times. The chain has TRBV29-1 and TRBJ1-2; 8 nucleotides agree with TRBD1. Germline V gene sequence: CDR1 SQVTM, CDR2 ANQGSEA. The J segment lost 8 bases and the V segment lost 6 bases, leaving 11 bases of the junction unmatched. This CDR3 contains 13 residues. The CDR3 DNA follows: TGCAGCGTAGCCACCGGGACAGGTAACGGCTACACCTTC. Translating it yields CSVATGTGNGYTF.